The next 28 T cell receptor beta chains were all read from a single sample in a study of PD-1 blockade in classical Hodgkin lymphoma. Some clones are missing from TCRdb's copy, which holds only in-frame ones; the method was immunoSEQ multiplex PCR. The sample records 20,000 to 30,000 clones, about 70% being singletons. Autologous stem cell transplantation was followed by relapse in every patient, and brentuximab vedotin exposure varied. Here the sequenced sample was peripheral blood mononuclear cells (PBMCs), taken at baseline. These receptors came from a human donor with classical Hodgkin lymphoma.

The chain has TRBV7-9 and TRBJ1-2; TRBD1 matches 8 bases. Trimming cost V 5 bases and J 8 bases; bases outside gene matches: 7. The CDR3 extends over 13 amino acids. In germline, CDR1 is SEHNR, CDR2 FQNEAQ (reference sequence). This CDR3 reads CASSLRTGGGYTF. The CDR3 DNA sequence: TGTGCCAGCAGCCTTCGAACAGGGGGAGGCTACACCTTC.

The CDR3 loop reads CASSSTGGLTPFYEQYF. DNA of the CDR3: TGTGCCAGCAGTTCCACAGGGGGCCTCACTCCTTTCTACGAGCAGTACTTC. V and J are TRBV28 and TRBJ2-7; TRBD1 aligns across 9 bases. After removal of 4 bases from V and 3 bases from J, the junction contained 13 bases not matched to a gene. Per germline, CDR1 MDHEN and CDR2 SYDVKM. The CDR3 extends over 17 amino acids.

The chain employs TRBV4-2 and TRBJ2-4; D may correspond to TRBD1 or TRBD2 (6 bases each). Germline lookup yields CDR1 LGHNA and CDR2 YNFKEQ. The V end lost 4 bases, the J end lost 9 bases, and 10 bases lay between the germline ends. The CDR3 has 12 amino acids. CDR3 in DNA: TGTGCCAGCAGCCCCGGGGGCAGCATTCAGTACTTC. This codes for CASSPGGSIQYF.

This clone was counted a few times. This CDR3 reads CASSEMERDGYTF. The DNA for the CDR3 is TGTGCCAGCAGTGAAATGGAGCGGGACGGCTACACCTTC. This chain uses TRBV2 with TRBJ1-2; D possibly corresponds to TRBD1 (5 bases). Germline values: CDR1 SNHLY, CDR2 FYNNEI. This CDR3 is built from 13 residues. V was cut by 2 bases and J by 8 bases, with 12 bases left in between.

The V gene is TRBV21-1, the J gene TRBJ1-1; TRBD1 is the table's D call, not checked against the DNA. TRBV21-1 is recorded as a pseudogene. The CDR3 has 17 amino acids. CDR3 nucleotides: TGTGCCAGCAGCCTCCAACCACAGGGACCCTTGGGCACTGAAGCTTTCTTT. Residues: CASSLQPQGPLGTEAFF.

The chain joins TRBV6-6 to TRBJ1-6; D remains ambiguous. V lost 7 bases and J 10 bases, leaving 5 bases between the germline ends. This CDR3 is built from 10 residues. In germline, CDR1 is MNHNY, CDR2 SVGAGI (reference sequence). CDR3 bases: TGTGCCAGCAACAGCTCACCCCTCCACTTT. It specifies CASNSSPLHF.

This rearrangement joins TRBV7-9 to TRBJ2-7; TRBD2 matches 9 bases. The trim removed 3 bases at V and 3 bases at J, leaving 3 bases unmatched. CDR1 is SEHNR, CDR2 FQNEAQ, per germline (reference sequence). The CDR3 extends over 14 amino acids. The CDR3 sequence: CASSLRGGHYEQYF. The CDR3 bases are TGTGCCAGCAGCTTGCGGGGGGGCCACTACGAGCAGTACTTC.

The genes are TRBV2 and TRBJ2-5; D is perhaps TRBD1 (6 bases). V was pared by 3 bases and J by 1 base, with 12 bases between. The CDR3 is 15 residues long. The germline V gene encodes CDR1 SNHLY and CDR2 FYNNEI. The CDR3 DNA follows: TGTGCCAGCAGTGAGAACCTGGGGGCCCAAGAGACCCAGTACTTC. Amino acid sequence: CASSENLGAQETQYF.

The DNA for the CDR3 is TGTGCCATCAGGATGAGCAGGGATGAGAGCTATGGCTACACCTTC. Its translation is CAIRMSRDESYGYTF. This rearrangement joins TRBV10-3 to TRBJ1-2; D perhaps matches TRBD1 (5 bases). This CDR3 has 15 amino acids. V was trimmed by 6 bases and J by 4 bases, leaving 18 bases between them. The germline V gene encodes CDR1 ENHRY and CDR2 SYGVKD.

This clone was counted once. The chain has TRBV7-6 and TRBJ2-7; 7 nucleotides agree with TRBD2. The CDR3 is 15 residues long. Germline-derived CDR1 and CDR2 are SGHVS and FNYEAQ. Unmatched junction bases numbered 9, after V lost 5 bases and J lost 2 bases. DNA of the CDR3: TGTGCCAGCAGCCCATTTGCGGGGGTAACCTACGAGCAGTACTTC. It codes for CASSPFAGVTYEQYF.

The chain links TRBV19 to TRBJ2-7, with 9 bases identical to TRBD2. The CDR3 extends over 14 amino acids. CDR1 is LNHDA, CDR2 SQIVND, per germline (reference sequence). V trimming: 5 bases; J trimming: 4 bases; junction bases outside the gene matches: 6. Here the CDR3 DNA reads TGTGCCAGTAGTCCCCTAGCGGGACCTTACGAGCAGTACTTC. Protein sequence: CASSPLAGPYEQYF.

V usage is TRBV7-2 and J usage is TRBJ2-7, with no clear D. CDR1 and CDR2 from the germline V gene are SGHTA and FQGNSA. V was shortened by 3 bases and J by 2 bases, with 8 bases between the two germline ends. CDR3 length: 13 amino acids. CDR3 sequence (DNA): TGTGCCAGCAGCTTCTCCTTTACCTACGAGCAGTACTTC. This codes for CASSFSFTYEQYF.

The chain uses TRBV5-6 and TRBJ1-5; no reliable D call. CDR1 is SGHDT and CDR2 is YYEEEE in the germline V gene. CDR3 size: 15 residues. V gave up 3 bases and J gave up 7 bases, with 17 bases separating them. In nucleotides, the CDR3 is TGTGCCAGCAGCTATGGACCGGACCAAGGGCAGCCCCAGCATTTT. Protein sequence: CASSYGPDQGQPQHF.

The chain combines TRBV4-2 with TRBJ1-1, with 9 bases matching TRBD1. The germline V gene encodes CDR1 LGHNA and CDR2 YNFKEQ. The length of the CDR3 is 19 residues. The J segment lost 3 bases and the V segment lost 0 bases, leaving 14 bases of the junction unmatched. The CDR3: CASSQETGQGAFGYTEAFF. The DNA of the CDR3 is TGTGCCAGCAGCCAAGAAACGGGACAGGGCGCGTTTGGGTACACTGAAGCTTTCTTT.

The CDR3 DNA sequence: TGTGCCAGCAGCCCTGGGGCTTGGTCTAATTCACCCCTCCACTTT. Its translation: CASSPGAWSNSPLHF. This chain connects TRBV27 to TRBJ1-6, with D maybe TRBD1 (5 bases). This CDR3 is 15 amino acids long. Germline-derived CDR1 and CDR2 are MNHEY and SMNVEV (reference sequence). V shed 6 bases and J shed 6 bases, with 15 bases lying between them.

V is TRBV5-1 and J is TRBJ2-3; possible D gene TRBD1, 6 bases. From germline, CDR1 is SGHRS and CDR2 YFSETQ. The CDR3 extends over 15 amino acids. Trimming cost V 1 base and J 3 bases, with 12 bases left between them. The CDR3 here is CASSLTGSMTDTQYF. The CDR3 DNA reads as TGCGCCAGCAGCTTGACAGGGTCGATGACAGATACGCAGTATTTT.

The rearrangement links TRBV5-5 to TRBJ2-4; possibly TRBD1 for D (6 bases). The CDR3 runs to 13 residues. Trimming stripped 1 base from V and 8 bases from J, with 10 bases between. The germline CDR1 and CDR2 sequences are SGHKS and YYEKEE (reference sequence). The CDR3 loop reads CASSLHREYIQYF. The CDR3 nucleotides are TGTGCCAGCAGCTTGCACAGGGAATACATTCAGTACTTC.

The V and J genes are TRBV14 and TRBJ1-2; 8 bases are shared with TRBD1. CDR3 size: 12 residues. The V segment lost 3 bases and the J segment 7 bases; nucleotides outside the gene matches: 1. Germline loops: CDR1 SGHDN, CDR2 FVKESK. CDR3 DNA sequence: TGTGCCAGCAGCCATGACAGGGGTGGCTACACCTTC. Its translation is CASSHDRGGYTF.

V gene TRBV10-2 combines with J gene TRBJ1-1; 8 bases are a match to TRBD1. Germline loops: CDR1 WSHSY, CDR2 SAAADI. CDR3 length equals 12 residues. Germline trimming cut 8 bases from V and 4 bases from J; bases unmatched to any gene: 3. As DNA, the CDR3 is TGCGCCAGCGCCACAGGGGGCACTGAAGCTTTCTTT. Protein product: CASATGGTEAFF.

The chain links TRBV6-6 to TRBJ2-7; D is unresolved. The V end lost 2 bases, the J end lost 3 bases, and 8 bases lay between the germline ends. Germline assignment: CDR1 MNHNY and CDR2 SVGAGI (reference sequence). This CDR3 has 13 amino acids. The CDR3 region has the DNA TGTGCCAGCAGTTACAACAGCCTCTACGAGCAGTACTTC. Its protein is CASSYNSLYEQYF.

The V gene is TRBV5-1, the J gene TRBJ1-1; D remains unclear. The CDR3 consists of 13 residues. With 1 base removed from V and 1 base from J, the gap between germline ends came to 5 bases. CDR1 is SGHRS, CDR2 YFSETQ, per germline. The CDR3 sequence: CASSLLQNTEAFF. The DNA of the CDR3 is TGCGCCAGCAGCTTGCTTCAGAACACTGAAGCTTTCTTT.

This clone was seen only a few times. The chain is built from TRBV6-1 and TRBJ1-1; D may be TRBD1 (6 bases). Germline V lookup: CDR1 MNHNS, CDR2 SASEGT. Trimming stripped 2 bases from V and 8 bases from J, with 12 bases between. This CDR3 has 13 residues. The CDR3 sequence is CASSERGTREAFF. The CDR3, as DNA: TGTGCCAGCAGTGAAAGGGGGACGAGGGAAGCTTTCTTT.

The CDR3 reads CASSSSGRTANYGYTF. CDR3 nucleotide sequence: TGTGCCAGCAGTAGTTCCGGCCGGACAGCTAACTATGGCTACACCTTC. The genes are TRBV11-2 and TRBJ1-2; D possibly corresponds to TRBD1 (6 bases). The V end was cut by 6 bases, the J end by 0 bases, with 17 bases between. Germline values: CDR1 SGHAT, CDR2 FQNNGV. The CDR3 is 16 amino acids.

A word on this clone: No conserved phenylalanine or tryptophan is present at the end of the CDR3, so a read error is the likely explanation. The DNA is omitted, as the CDR3 cannot be located on it reliably, and the CDR3 follows TCRdb's listing. The V call is TRBV21-1, the J call TRBJ2-2; the D call of TRBD1 is as the table states it, not checked on the DNA. TRBV21-1 is reported as a pseudogene. The CDR3 is 13 residues long, counting both termini. CDR3 amino acids: CASSRGSPGTGIC.

V is TRBV7-3 and J is TRBJ2-7; D may be TRBD1 (5 bases). The CDR3 is 15 residues long. The germline gives CDR1 SGHTA, CDR2 FQGTGA. The V and J ends lost 6 bases and 0 bases respectively, with 15 bases between them. CDR3 in amino acids: CASSDQGRASYEQYF. In nucleotides, the CDR3 is TGTGCCAGCAGTGATCAGGGAAGGGCCTCCTACGAGCAGTACTTC.

The DNA for the CDR3 is TGTGCCAGCGCTCAGGGGGCCTCCTACGAGCAGTACTTC. Residues: CASAQGASYEQYF. The chain uses TRBV2 and TRBJ2-7; 8 nucleotides agree with TRBD1. CDR1 is SNHLY and CDR2 is FYNNEI in the germline V gene. The trim removed 8 bases at V and 0 bases at J, leaving 3 bases unmatched. There are 13 residues in the CDR3.

The CDR3 DNA reads TGTGCCAGCAGTGAAGGATTCCTCACTGAAGCTTTCTTT. This codes for CASSEGFLTEAFF. V is TRBV6-1 and J is TRBJ1-1; no clear D. CDR1 and CDR2 (germline): MNHNS, SASEGT. This CDR3 contains 13 residues. Trimming stripped 1 base from V and 4 bases from J, with 7 bases between.

The V call is TRBV19, the J call TRBJ1-5; the D gene is possibly TRBD1 (6 bases). Germline V lookup: CDR1 LNHDA, CDR2 SQIVND (reference sequence). The germline V and J ends were trimmed by 6 bases and 2 bases, with 23 bases remaining between them. The CDR3 runs to 18 residues. CDR3 amino acids: CASSLWGQGLPGNQPQHF. For the CDR3, the DNA is TGTGCCAGTAGCCTATGGGGACAAGGGCTCCCAGGCAATCAGCCCCAGCATTTT.